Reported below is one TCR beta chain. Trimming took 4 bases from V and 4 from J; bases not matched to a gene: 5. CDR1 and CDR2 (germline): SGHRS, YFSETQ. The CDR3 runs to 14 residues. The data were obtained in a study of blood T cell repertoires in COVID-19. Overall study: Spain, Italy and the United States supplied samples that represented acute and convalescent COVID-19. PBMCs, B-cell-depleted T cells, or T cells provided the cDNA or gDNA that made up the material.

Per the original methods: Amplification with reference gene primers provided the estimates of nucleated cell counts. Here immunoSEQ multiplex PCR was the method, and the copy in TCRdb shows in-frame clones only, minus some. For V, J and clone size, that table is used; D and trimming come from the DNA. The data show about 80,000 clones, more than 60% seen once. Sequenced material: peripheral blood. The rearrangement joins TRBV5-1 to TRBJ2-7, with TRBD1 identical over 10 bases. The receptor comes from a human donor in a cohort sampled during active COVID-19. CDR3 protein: CASSPGQGRYEQYF. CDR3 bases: TGCGCCAGCAGCCCGGGACAGGGGAGATACGAGCAGTACTTC.